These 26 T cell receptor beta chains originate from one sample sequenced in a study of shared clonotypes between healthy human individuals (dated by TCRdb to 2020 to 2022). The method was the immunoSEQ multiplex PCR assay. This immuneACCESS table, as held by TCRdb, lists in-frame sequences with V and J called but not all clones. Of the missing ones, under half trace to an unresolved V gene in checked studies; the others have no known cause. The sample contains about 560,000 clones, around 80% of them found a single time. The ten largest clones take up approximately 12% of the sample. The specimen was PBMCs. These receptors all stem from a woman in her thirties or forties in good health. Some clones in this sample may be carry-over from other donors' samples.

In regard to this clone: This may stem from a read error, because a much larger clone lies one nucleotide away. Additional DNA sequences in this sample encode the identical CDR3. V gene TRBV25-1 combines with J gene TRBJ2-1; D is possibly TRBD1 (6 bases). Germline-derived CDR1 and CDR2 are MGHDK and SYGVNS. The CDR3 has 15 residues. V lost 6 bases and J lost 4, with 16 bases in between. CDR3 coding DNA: TGTGCCAGCAGCGACACGACAGGAGTGTACAATGAGCAGTTCTTC. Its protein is CASSDTTGVYNEQFF.

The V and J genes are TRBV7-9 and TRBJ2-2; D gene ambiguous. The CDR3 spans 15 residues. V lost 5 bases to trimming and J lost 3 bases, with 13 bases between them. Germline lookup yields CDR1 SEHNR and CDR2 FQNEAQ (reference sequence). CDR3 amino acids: CASSPRTSYTGELFF. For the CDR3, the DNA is TGTGCCAGCAGCCCTCGGACCAGTTACACCGGGGAGCTGTTTTTT.

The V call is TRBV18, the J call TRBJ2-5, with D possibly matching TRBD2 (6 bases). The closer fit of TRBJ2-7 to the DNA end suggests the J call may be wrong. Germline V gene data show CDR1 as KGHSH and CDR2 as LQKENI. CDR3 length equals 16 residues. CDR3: CASSLGTRTTHYEQYF. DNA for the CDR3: TGTGCCAGCTCACTCGGAACACGGACTACCCACTACGAGCAGTACTTC.

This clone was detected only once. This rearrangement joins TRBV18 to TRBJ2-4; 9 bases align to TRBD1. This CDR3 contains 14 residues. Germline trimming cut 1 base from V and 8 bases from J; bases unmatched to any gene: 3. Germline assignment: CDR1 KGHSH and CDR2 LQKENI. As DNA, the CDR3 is TGTGCCAGCTCACCACGGACAGGGGCGGACATTCAGTACTTC. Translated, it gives CASSPRTGADIQYF.

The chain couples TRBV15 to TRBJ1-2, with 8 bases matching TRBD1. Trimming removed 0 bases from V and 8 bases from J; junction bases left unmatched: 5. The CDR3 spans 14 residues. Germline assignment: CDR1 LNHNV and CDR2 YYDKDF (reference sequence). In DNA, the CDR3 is TGTGCCACCAGCAGAGACCAGGGGGCAAAAGGCTACACCTTC. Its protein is CATSRDQGAKGYTF.

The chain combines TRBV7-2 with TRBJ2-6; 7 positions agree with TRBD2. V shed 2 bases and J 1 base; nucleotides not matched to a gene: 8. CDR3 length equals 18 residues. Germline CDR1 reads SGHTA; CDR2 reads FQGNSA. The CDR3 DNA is TGTGCCAGCAGCTTAAGTTTTAGCGGGCAGTCTGGGGCCAACGTCCTGACTTTC. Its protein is CASSLSFSGQSGANVLTF.

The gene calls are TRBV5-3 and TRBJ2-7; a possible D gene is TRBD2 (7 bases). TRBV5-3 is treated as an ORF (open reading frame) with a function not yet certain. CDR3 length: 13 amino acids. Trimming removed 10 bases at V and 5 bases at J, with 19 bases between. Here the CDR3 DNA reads TGTGCCGGGGCTCGGACTAGGGGGGACGAGCAGTACTTC. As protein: CAGARTRGDEQYF.

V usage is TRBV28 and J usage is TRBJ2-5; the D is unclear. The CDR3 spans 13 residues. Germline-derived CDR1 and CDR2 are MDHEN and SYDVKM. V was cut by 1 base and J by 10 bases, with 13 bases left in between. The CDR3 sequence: CASSLSSLSDQYF. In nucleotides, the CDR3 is TGTGCCAGCAGTTTATCGAGTCTATCGGACCAGTACTTC.

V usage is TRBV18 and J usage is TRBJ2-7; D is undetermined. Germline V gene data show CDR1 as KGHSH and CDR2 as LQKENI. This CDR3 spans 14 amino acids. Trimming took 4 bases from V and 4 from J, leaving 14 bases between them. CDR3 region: CASSLAGSVYEQYF. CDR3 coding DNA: TGTGCCAGCTCACTGGCCGGTAGTGTATACGAGCAGTACTTC.

CDR3 in amino acids: CASSEANTGQGAIPNEKLFF. The CDR3 region has the DNA TGTGCCAGCAGTGAAGCAAACACGGGACAGGGGGCTATACCGAATGAAAAACTGTTTTTT. The chain joins TRBV6-1 to TRBJ1-4, with 12 bases identical to TRBD1. Trimming took 0 bases from V and 5 from J; bases not matched to a gene: 13. Germline V gene lookup returns CDR1 MNHNS and CDR2 SASEGT. This CDR3 is 20 amino acids long.

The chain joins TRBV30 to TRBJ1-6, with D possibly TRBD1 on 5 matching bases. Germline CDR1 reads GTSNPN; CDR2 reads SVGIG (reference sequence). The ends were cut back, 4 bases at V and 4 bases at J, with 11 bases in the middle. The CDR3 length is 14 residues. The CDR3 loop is CAWKWPGYNSPLHF. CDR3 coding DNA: TGTGCCTGGAAATGGCCAGGGTATAATTCACCCCTCCACTTT.

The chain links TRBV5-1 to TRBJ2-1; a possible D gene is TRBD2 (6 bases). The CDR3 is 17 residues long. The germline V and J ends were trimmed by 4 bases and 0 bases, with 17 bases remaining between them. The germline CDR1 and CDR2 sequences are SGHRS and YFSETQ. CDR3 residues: CASSLGLLANSYNEQFF. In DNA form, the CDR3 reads TGCGCCAGCAGCCTGGGGCTACTAGCTAACTCCTACAATGAGCAGTTCTTC. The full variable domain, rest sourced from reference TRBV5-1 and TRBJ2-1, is KAGVTQTPRYLIKTRGQQVTLSCSPISGHRSVSWYQQTPGQGLQFLFEYFSETQRNKGNFPGRFSGRQFSNSRSEMNVSTLELGDSALYLCASSLGLLANSYNEQFFGPGTRLTVL.

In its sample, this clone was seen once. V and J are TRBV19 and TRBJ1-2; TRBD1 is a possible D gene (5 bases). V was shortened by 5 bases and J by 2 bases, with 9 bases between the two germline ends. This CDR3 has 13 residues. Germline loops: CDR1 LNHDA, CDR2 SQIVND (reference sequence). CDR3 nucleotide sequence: TGTGCCAGTAGTTACAGGCAAAACTATGGCTACACCTTC. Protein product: CASSYRQNYGYTF.

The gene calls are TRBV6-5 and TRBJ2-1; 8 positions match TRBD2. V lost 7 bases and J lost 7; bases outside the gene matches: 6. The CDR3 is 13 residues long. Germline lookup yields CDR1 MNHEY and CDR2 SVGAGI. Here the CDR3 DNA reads TGTGCCAGCACGAGCGGGAGACAGAATGAGCAGTTCTTC. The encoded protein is CASTSGRQNEQFF.

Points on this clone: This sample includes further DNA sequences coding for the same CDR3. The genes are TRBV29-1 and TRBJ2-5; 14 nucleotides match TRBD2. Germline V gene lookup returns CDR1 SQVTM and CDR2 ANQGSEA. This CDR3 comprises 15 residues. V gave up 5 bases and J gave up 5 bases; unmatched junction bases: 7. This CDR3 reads CSVTGTSGSGETQYF. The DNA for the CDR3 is TGCAGCGTTACCGGGACTAGCGGGAGTGGGGAGACCCAGTACTTC.

CDR3 sequence: CASWWTDSNQPQHF. The CDR3 DNA reads as TGTGCCAGTTGGTGGACAGATAGCAATCAGCCCCAGCATTTT. The V and J genes are TRBV28 and TRBJ1-5; a weak D match, TRBD1 (6 bases). The CDR3 is 14 residues long. Trimming removed 9 bases from V and 0 bases from J, with 12 bases in between. Germline-derived CDR1 and CDR2 are MDHEN and SYDVKM.

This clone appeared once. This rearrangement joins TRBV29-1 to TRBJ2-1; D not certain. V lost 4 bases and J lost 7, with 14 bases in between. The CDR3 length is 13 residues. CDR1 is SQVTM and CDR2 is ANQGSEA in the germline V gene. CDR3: CSVGFGSGNEQFF. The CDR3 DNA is TGCAGCGTTGGCTTTGGTTCCGGGAATGAGCAGTTCTTC.

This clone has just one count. The CDR3 sequence is CASSATNYGYTF. The CDR3 DNA reads as TGTGCCAGCAGCGCCACTAACTATGGCTACACCTTC. V and J are TRBV7-9 and TRBJ1-2, with D unclear. Germline CDR1 and CDR2: SEHNR and FQNEAQ (reference sequence). The V end lost 5 bases, the J end lost 0 bases, and 4 bases lay between the germline ends. The CDR3 consists of 12 residues. The whole variable domain, filled in from reference TRBV7-9 and TRBJ1-2, reads DTGVSQNPRHKITKRGQNVTFRCDPISEHNRLYWYRQTLGQGPEFLTYFQNEAQLEKSRLLSDRFSAERPKGSFSTLEIQRTEQGDSAMYLCASSATNYGYTFGSGTRLTVV.

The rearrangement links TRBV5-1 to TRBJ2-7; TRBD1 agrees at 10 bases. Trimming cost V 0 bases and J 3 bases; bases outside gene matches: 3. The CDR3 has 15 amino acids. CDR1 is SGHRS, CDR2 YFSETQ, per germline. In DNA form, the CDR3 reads TGCGCCAGCAGCTTGGCCGGGACAGGGGTCTACGAGCAGTACTTC. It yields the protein CASSLAGTGVYEQYF.

The CDR3 reads CASSPAAQETQYF. The CDR3, as DNA: TGTGCCAGCAGCCCAGCGGCCCAAGAGACCCAGTACTTC. V is TRBV5-6 and J is TRBJ2-5; D possibly corresponds to TRBD2 (5 bases). Germline-derived CDR1 and CDR2 are SGHDT and YYEEEE. This CDR3 region has 13 residues. Trimming pared 4 bases from V and 1 base from J, leaving 8 bases between.

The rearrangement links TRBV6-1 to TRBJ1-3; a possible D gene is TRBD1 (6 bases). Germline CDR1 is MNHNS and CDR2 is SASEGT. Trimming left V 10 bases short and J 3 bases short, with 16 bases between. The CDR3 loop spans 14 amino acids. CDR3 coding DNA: TGTGCCACTGGGACACAACTGCGTGGAAACACCATATATTTT. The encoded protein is CATGTQLRGNTIYF.

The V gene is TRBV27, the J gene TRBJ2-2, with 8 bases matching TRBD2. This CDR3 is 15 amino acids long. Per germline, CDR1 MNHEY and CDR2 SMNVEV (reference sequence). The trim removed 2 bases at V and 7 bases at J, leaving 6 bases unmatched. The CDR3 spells CASSLEAGVHGELFF. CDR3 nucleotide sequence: TGTGCCAGCAGTTTAGAAGCGGGAGTCCACGGGGAGCTGTTTTTT.

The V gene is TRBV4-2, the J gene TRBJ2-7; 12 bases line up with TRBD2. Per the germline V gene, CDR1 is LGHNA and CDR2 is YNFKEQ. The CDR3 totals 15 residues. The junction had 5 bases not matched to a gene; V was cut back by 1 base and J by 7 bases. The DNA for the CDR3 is TGTGCCAGCAGCCAAGGGACTAGCGGGATGAAAGAGCAGTACTTC. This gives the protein CASSQGTSGMKEQYF.

The chain's CDR3 is CASRLRDRGRGGYTF. The CDR3 region has the DNA TGTGCCAGCAGACTCCGGGACAGGGGGAGAGGTGGCTACACCTTC. The chain joins TRBV27 to TRBJ1-2; 11 positions agree with TRBD1. CDR1 MNHEY and CDR2 SMNVEV come from the germline V gene (reference sequence). Unmatched junction bases numbered 10, after V lost 6 bases and J lost 7 bases. The CDR3 loop spans 15 amino acids.

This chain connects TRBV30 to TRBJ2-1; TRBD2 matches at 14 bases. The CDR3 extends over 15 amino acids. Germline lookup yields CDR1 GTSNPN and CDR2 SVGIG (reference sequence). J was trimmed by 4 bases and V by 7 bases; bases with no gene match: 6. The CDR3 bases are TGTGCCTCGCCGGGGACTAGCGGGAGATACAATGAGCAGTTCTTC. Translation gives CASPGTSGRYNEQFF.

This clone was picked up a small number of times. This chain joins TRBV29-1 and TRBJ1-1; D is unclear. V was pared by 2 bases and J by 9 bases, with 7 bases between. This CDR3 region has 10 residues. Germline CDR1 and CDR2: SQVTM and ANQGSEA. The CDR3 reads CSVERGKAFF. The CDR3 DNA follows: TGCAGCGTTGAAAGAGGGAAAGCTTTCTTT. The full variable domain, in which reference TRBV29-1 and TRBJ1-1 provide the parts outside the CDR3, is SAVISQKPSRDICQRGTSLTIQCQVDSQVTMMFWYRQQPGQSLTLIATANQGSEATYESGFVIDKFPISRPNLTFSTLTVSNMSPEDSSIYLCSVERGKAFFGQGTRLTVV.